One sample yielded the 24 T cell receptor beta chains listed below, sequenced in a study of T-cell reconstitution after alpha-beta-depleted transplantation in children. Using unique molecular identifiers, the investigators prepared the TCRbeta library. MiXCR, applied by TCRdb to the PCR reads, yields one record per CDR3 protein. The sample has fewer than 750,000 distinct CDR3 sequences, around 23% seen once. The sample consisted of PBMCs, mostly from graft donor cells, taken 360 days after TCRalphabeta/CD19-depleted stem cell transplant. These receptors all come from a boy younger than two who had a stem cell transplant for acute myeloid leukemia, so the T cells may come from the graft donor.

The J gene is TRBJ2-3, the V gene TRBV20-1; 9 bases are shared with TRBD2. This CDR3 has 15 amino acids. CDR1 and CDR2 (germline): DFQATT, SNEGSKA (reference sequence). The junction had 5 bases not matched to a gene; V was cut back by 1 base and J by 3 bases. The DNA of the CDR3 is TGCAGTGCTAGAGGCGTGACTAGCGGAACAGATACGCAGTATTTT. Protein: CSARGVTSGTDTQYF.

In its sample, this clonotype was seen a few times. This chain connects TRBV20-1 to TRBJ2-5, with 9 positions matching TRBD1. Looked up from germline, CDR1 is DFQATT and CDR2 is SNEGSKA (reference sequence). CDR3 size: 14 residues. Trimming at V came to 3 bases and at J to 7 bases, leaving 9 bases not matched to a gene. CDR3 protein: CSARPGQGRGTQYF. For the CDR3, the DNA is TGCAGTGCTAGGCCGGGACAGGGAAGGGGGACCCAGTACTTC.

The genes are TRBV5-5 and TRBJ1-4, with D hard to call. V lost 10 bases, J lost 0 bases, and 10 bases lay in between. From germline, CDR1 is SGHKS and CDR2 YYEKEE (reference sequence). The CDR3 spans 13 residues. The CDR3 protein is CACGEATNEKLFF. CDR3 bases: TGTGCCTGCGGGGAGGCAACTAATGAAAAACTGTTTTTT.

This clonotype was detected ten times or more. The chain carries TRBV7-6 and TRBJ2-3, with unresolved D. Germline CDR1 reads SGHVS; CDR2 reads FNYEAQ. The V end lost 2 bases, the J end lost 1 base, and 10 bases lay between the germline ends. The CDR3 extends over 15 amino acids. DNA for the CDR3: TGTGCCAGCAGCTTATTCCTCCTCGGCACAGATACGCAGTATTTT. Translated: CASSLFLLGTDTQYF.

The gene calls are TRBV16 and TRBJ2-7; tentatively, D is TRBD1 (6 bases). This CDR3 is 16 amino acids long. V lost 2 bases, J lost 3 bases, and 17 bases lay in between. Germline V gene sequence: CDR1 KGHSY, CDR2 FQNENV. This CDR3 reads CASSQVDSGQVYEQYF. The CDR3 DNA is TGTGCCAGCAGCCAAGTAGACTCGGGACAAGTCTACGAGCAGTACTTC.

The rearrangement uses TRBV21-1 and TRBJ1-1. TRBV21-1 is annotated as a pseudogene. This CDR3 contains 15 residues. The CDR3 bases are TGTGCCAGCAGCAAAGTTGAGGAGGAGAACATTGAAGCTTTCTTT. This gives the protein CASSKVEEENIEAFF.

The gene calls are TRBV7-2 and TRBJ2-5, with unresolved D. The CDR3 spans 13 residues. Trimming stripped 2 bases from V and 1 base from J, with 5 bases between. In germline, CDR1 is SGHTA, CDR2 FQGNSA. CDR3 sequence reads: CASSLRTQETQYF. The CDR3 bases are TGTGCCAGCAGCTTACGGACCCAAGAGACCCAGTACTTC.

In this sample, this clonotype turned up many times. The chain carries TRBV7-7 and TRBJ2-1, with D possibly being TRBD2 (6 bases). The CDR3 spans 14 residues. V was shortened by 1 base and J by 7 bases, with 11 bases between the two germline ends. Germline V CDR1 and CDR2: SSHAT, FNYEAQ (reference sequence). CDR3 nucleotide sequence: TGTGCCAGCAGCTTAGGGGCAGGGAGGAATGAGCAGTTCTTC. This translates into CASSLGAGRNEQFF.

This clonotype was counted a few times. V gene TRBV6-2 or TRBV6-3 combines with J gene TRBJ2-7; D perhaps matches TRBD2 (5 bases). This CDR3 contains 14 residues. Germline V lookup: CDR1 MNHEY, CDR2 SVGEGT. Trimming shortened V by 4 bases and J by 2 bases, and 12 bases separated the two germline ends. CDR3 protein: CASSSGDSPYEQYF. CDR3 in DNA: TGTGCCAGCAGTTCCGGGGATTCGCCCTACGAGCAGTACTTC.

This clonotype was found a few times. V is TRBV7-2 and J is TRBJ2-2; unclear D gene. Trimming left V 0 bases short and J 7 bases short, with 9 bases between. Germline V CDR1 and CDR2: SGHTA, FQGNSA. The CDR3 is made up of 14 amino acids. CDR3 in DNA: TGTGCCAGCAGCTTAGCGCTGCTGGACGGGGAGCTGTTTTTT. It codes for CASSLALLDGELFF.

The chain employs TRBV30 and TRBJ2-1; weak D call: TRBD2 (6 bases). Looked up from germline, CDR1 is GTSNPN and CDR2 is SVGIG (reference sequence). The CDR3 loop spans 14 amino acids. V shed 3 bases and J shed 1 base, with 10 bases lying between them. The chain's CDR3 is CAWRRGGSYNEQFF. CDR3 sequence (DNA): TGTGCCTGGAGGAGGGGAGGATCCTACAATGAGCAGTTCTTC.

The sample holds many counts of this clonotype. This chain connects TRBV29-1 to TRBJ2-7; tentatively, D is TRBD2 (6 bases). Germline loops: CDR1 SQVTM, CDR2 ANQGSEA. This CDR3 spans 15 amino acids. The CDR3: CNPIVRGKSSYEQYV. The CDR3 DNA is TGCAACCCCATAGTGCGGGGCAAAAGCTCCTACGAGCAGTACGTC.

This clonotype was seen at least ten times. The J gene is TRBJ2-7, the V gene TRBV6-1; tentatively, D is TRBD1 (6 bases). The length of the CDR3 is 15 residues. The germline CDR1 and CDR2 sequences are MNHNS and SASEGT. The germline V and J ends were trimmed by 4 bases and 0 bases, with 13 bases remaining between them. CDR3 DNA sequence: TGTGCCAGCAGTGGACGACAGGTTAGCTCCTACGAGCAGTACGTC. Its protein is CASSGRQVSSYEQYV.

This clonotype was seen repeatedly, ten times or more. This chain connects TRBV7-2 to TRBJ1-1; tentative D call: TRBD1 (6 bases). Germline V CDR1 and CDR2: SGHTA, FQGNSA. The ends were cut back, 0 bases at V and 0 bases at J, with 11 bases in the middle. CDR3 length: 16 amino acids. The CDR3 DNA is TGTGCCAGCAGCTTAGCAGGGGCAGGGGTGAACACTGAAGCTTTCTTT. Its protein is CASSLAGAGVNTEAFF.

Ten or more counts support this clonotype. At one boundary the junction diverges from the germline segment, which might be a read error. The chain employs TRBV20-1 and TRBJ2-3; D remains unclear. Germline CDR1 and CDR2: DFQATT and SNEGSKA (reference sequence). This CDR3 has 9 amino acids. In DNA form, the CDR3 reads TGCAGTGCTGGAGATACGCAGTATTTT. Translated, it gives CSAGDTQYF.

This clonotype came up many times. V is TRBV28 and J is TRBJ2-3, with 11 bases lining up with TRBD2. The CDR3 runs 15 residues. With V trimmed by 4 bases and J by 5 bases, 5 bases remained unmatched. Germline V gene lookup returns CDR1 MDHEN and CDR2 SYDVKM. CDR3 region: CASSSASGGLDTQYF. Written as DNA, the CDR3 is TGTGCCAGCAGTTCGGCTAGCGGGGGGTTAGATACGCAGTATTTT.

This clonotype was detected a few times. The chain couples TRBV12-3 or TRBV12-4 to TRBJ1-2; D remains unclear. This CDR3 is 14 amino acids long. With 7 bases removed from V and 2 bases from J, the gap between germline ends came to 14 bases. Here the CDR3 reads CASTLTEINYGYTF. As DNA, the CDR3 is TGTGCCAGCACCTTGACGGAAATAAACTATGGCTACACCTTC.

This clonotype was counted only a few times. The chain is built from TRBV20-1 and TRBJ2-7; the match to TRBD1 covers 11 bases. Germline trimming cut 5 bases from V and 3 bases from J; bases unmatched to any gene: 6. There are 14 residues in the CDR3. CDR1 DFQATT and CDR2 SNEGSKA come from the germline V gene (reference sequence). CDR3 sequence reads: CSARTGTGGYEQYV. The CDR3 region has the DNA TGCAGTGCTCGGACCGGGACAGGGGGCTACGAGCAGTACGTC.

This clonotype was detected many times. The chain recombines TRBV20-1 with TRBJ2-2, with a tentative D call TRBD1 (6 bases). Trimming stripped 6 bases from V and 6 bases from J, with 11 bases between. The germline V gene has CDR1 DFQATT and CDR2 SNEGSKA (reference sequence). The CDR3 contains 12 residues. The CDR3 nucleotides read TGCAGTGCCGACAGGTCCGCCGGGGAGCTGTTTTTT. Translated: CSADRSAGELFF.

The chain has TRBV28 and TRBJ2-7; D not resolved. The CDR3 runs to 14 residues. From germline, CDR1 is MDHEN and CDR2 SYDVKM. V was shortened by 1 base and J by 3 bases, with 10 bases between the two germline ends. This CDR3 reads CASSLSHRHYEQYV. CDR3 DNA: TGTGCCAGCAGTTTATCCCATAGGCACTACGAGCAGTACGTC.

The chain is built from TRBV6-5 and TRBJ1-2; no definite D call. There are 14 residues in the CDR3. V lost 0 bases to trimming and J lost 3 bases, with 8 bases between them. The germline V gene has CDR1 MNHEY and CDR2 SVGAGI. The DNA of the CDR3 is TGTGCCAGCAGTTACTCTCAGGCCTACTATGGCTACACCTTC. Protein sequence: CASSYSQAYYGYTF.

The CDR3 spells CSASVVPGYEQYF. DNA of the CDR3: TGCAGTGCTAGTGTAGTCCCCGGCTACGAGCAGTACTTC. The chain employs TRBV20-1 and TRBJ2-7; no reliable D call. The CDR3 runs 13 residues. The V end was cut by 3 bases, the J end by 3 bases, with 12 bases between. Looked up from germline, CDR1 is DFQATT and CDR2 is SNEGSKA (reference sequence).

As DNA, the CDR3 is TGTGCCACAGCCCGGGGAGGGACTAACTATGGCTACACCTTC. Amino acids: CATARGGTNYGYTF. The chain uses TRBV7-8 and TRBJ1-2; D gene unclear. CDR1 SGHVS and CDR2 FQNEAQ come from the germline V gene. This CDR3 is 14 amino acids long. V was clipped by 10 bases and J by 0 bases, with 15 bases between them.

The chain links TRBV20-1 to TRBJ2-1; 7 positions match TRBD2. With V trimmed by 0 bases and J by 9 bases, 11 bases remained unmatched. This CDR3 contains 15 residues. Germline values: CDR1 DFQATT, CDR2 SNEGSKA (reference sequence). The CDR3 DNA is TGCAGTGCTAGAGATGGAGGACTAGTGGGGGGTGAGCAGTTCTTC. Translation: CSARDGGLVGGEQFF.